This T cell receptor (beta chain) comes out of a study of identical twins listed by TCRdb under 2016. In the study overall: To test whether fetal clonotypes persist, this study deep-sequenced TCR alpha and beta repertoires from monozygotic twins, from unrelated adults of various ages, and from cord blood. Replicate twin experiments were performed at different times using different library preparation protocols to rule out contamination. Study-wide conclusions, independent of this receptor: Invariant T cells such as MAIT and iNKT could partly confound zero-insertion analyses, though diverse VJ usage argued against this for most clonotypes. Conclusions relied on cross-sectional statistical analysis, since the same donors could not be followed over many years. In monozygotic twins, out-of-frame TCR alpha sharing was systematically underestimated by recombination models, although the models agreed with sharing between unrelated individuals. Excess twin sharing in beta out-of-frame sequences was weaker because fewer shared sequences lowered the signal-to-noise ratio. Compared with coincidental sharing between unrelated individuals, out-of-frame TCR alpha sequences shared between twins had an excess of sequences with low generation probability. Fewer insertions were carried by abundant cord blood beta clonotypes, a similar but weaker trend appeared in young adult naive repertoires, and no such trend appeared in memory repertoires.

The CDR3 sequence holds 14 residues, the cysteine and phenylalanine included. Only the CDR3 part of the read is kept: 42 bases, read in frame from the first base. V has 11 bases trimmed and J has 5 bases trimmed; junction bases matching no gene number 12. Libraries were constructed by 5' RACE. Sequenced on an Illumina HiSeq 2000. Template switching added a universal primer binding site, and the final cDNA carried a unique molecular identifier that allowed TCR cDNA molecules to be counted accurately. Specific primers in the conserved constant-segment region were used to synthesize first-strand cDNA for the TCR alpha and beta chains. To control for contamination, each cDNA library was double barcoded with a SMART-Mk sample barcode plus Illumina barcodes. TruSeq adapter sequences and Illumina sample barcodes were added in two successive PCR steps. Sequencing of the TCR alpha and beta cDNA libraries was done on the Illumina HiSeq platform using custom primers. Regarding the original processing steps: Unique molecular identifiers were extracted from raw reads with MiGEC, and CDR3 positions were determined with MiXCR. For each individual, recombination models were inferred using an EM algorithm with the repgenHMM and IGoR tools. The analysis of shared clonotypes was done with the tcR package in R, with sharing normalized by the product of cloneset sizes. To study raw recombination without the effects of thymic and clonal selection, out-of-frame nonproductive sequences were analyzed. TCRdb reanalyzed the raw reads on its own, using fastp at Q25 for trimming and MiXCR for clone calling, and kept in-frame beta chains. Every entry covers one CDR3 protein and lists the most common genes and DNA from its rows. TCRdb's processing, not the study's, gives the V and J calls here. The sample profile shows more than 650,000 distinct CDR3 sequences; 5.5% to 7.5% of them were found once. The ten largest clones take up about 1.8% of the sample.

This clonotype was observed at least ten times. Its specific antigen is unknown. No clone much larger than this one lies a single base away; base qualities are absent. Every donor was a healthy Caucasian. The study also sequenced three unrelated non-twin adults: a male aged 18 to 30, a male aged 50 to 60 and a female aged 50 to 60. Miltenyi CD45RO+ enrichment and human naive T-cell isolation kits were used to isolate memory (CD45RO+) and naive T cells from PBMC. Sequenced: naive T cells sorted from blood. The sample's cell subset or site label is to be understood as: cells isolated with a human naive T-cell isolation kit. The source is a young man in good health. The rearranged segments are TRBV12-3 or TRBV12-4 and TRBJ1-3, with 7 junctional bases fitting TRBD1. The sequenced DNA is TGTGCCGGCGGCGACAGGGATGATCGAAACACCATATATTTT. It translates as CAGGDRDDRNTIYF.